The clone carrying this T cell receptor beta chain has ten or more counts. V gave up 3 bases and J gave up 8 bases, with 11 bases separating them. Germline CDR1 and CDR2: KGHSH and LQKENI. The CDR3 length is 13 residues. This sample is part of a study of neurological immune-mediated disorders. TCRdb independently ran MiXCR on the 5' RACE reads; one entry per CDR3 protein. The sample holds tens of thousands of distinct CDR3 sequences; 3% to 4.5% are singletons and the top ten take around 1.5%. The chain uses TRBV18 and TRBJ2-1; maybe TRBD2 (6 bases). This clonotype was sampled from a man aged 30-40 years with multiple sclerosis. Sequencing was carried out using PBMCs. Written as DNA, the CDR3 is TGTGCCAGCTCACCTAGACTAGAAGATGAGCAGTTCTTC. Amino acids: CASSPRLEDEQFF.